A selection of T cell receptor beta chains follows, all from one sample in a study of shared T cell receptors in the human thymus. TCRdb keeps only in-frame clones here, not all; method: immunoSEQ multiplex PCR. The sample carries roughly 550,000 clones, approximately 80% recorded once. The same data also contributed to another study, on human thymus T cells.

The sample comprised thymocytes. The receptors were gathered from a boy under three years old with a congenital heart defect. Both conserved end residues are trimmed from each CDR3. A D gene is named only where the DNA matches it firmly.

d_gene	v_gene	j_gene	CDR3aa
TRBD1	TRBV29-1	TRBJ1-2	SVEKTGRYGYT
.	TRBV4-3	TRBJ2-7	ASSQGGVGETGYEQY
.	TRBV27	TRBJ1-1	ASSSAIDGTEAF
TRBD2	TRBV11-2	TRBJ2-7	ASSLEGLAAYEQY
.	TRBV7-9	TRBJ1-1	ASSPEEWAF
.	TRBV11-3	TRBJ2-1	ASSKSWTGNEQF
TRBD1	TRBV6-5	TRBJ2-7	ASSYKRGLDEQY
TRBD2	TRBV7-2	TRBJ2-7	ASSSTPILSGRVYEQY
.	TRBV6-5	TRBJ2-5	ASSSEGPETQY
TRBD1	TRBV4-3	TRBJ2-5	ASSDVHRGRETQY
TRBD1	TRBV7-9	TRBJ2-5	ASSSDRGRETQY
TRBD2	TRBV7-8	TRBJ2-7	ASSLVASGGGRDEQY
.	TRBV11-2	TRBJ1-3	ASSLGGPESRSGNTIY
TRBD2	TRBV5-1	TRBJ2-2	ASSLPGLENTGELF
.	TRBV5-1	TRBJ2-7	ASRRSGSRYPSYEQY
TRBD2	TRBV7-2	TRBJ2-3	ASSKYPEREVTSTDTQY
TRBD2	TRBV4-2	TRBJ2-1	ASSQGPRVAGEVNEQF
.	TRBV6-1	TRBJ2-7	ASRPVGRLSYEQY
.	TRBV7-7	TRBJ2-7	ASSSRQQLPYEQY
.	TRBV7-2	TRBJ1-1	ASSLVHSEAF
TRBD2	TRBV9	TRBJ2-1	ASSATSGRWGNHNEQF
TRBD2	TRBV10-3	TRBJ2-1	AIRGKGTSGYNEQF
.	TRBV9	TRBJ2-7	ASSVEGDAYEQY
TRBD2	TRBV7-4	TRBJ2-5	ASSLIAGGEGLSQETQY
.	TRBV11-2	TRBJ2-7	ASSLDKRLEYYEQY
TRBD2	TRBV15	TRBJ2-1	ATRDRLAGGFPYNEQF
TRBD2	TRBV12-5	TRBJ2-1	ASVPKEREVCNEQF
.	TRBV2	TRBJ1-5	ASRISEPQH
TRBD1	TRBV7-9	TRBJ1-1	ASSPRDREGTEAF
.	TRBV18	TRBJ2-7	ASSPGGRVYEQY
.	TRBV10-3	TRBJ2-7	AISESTRGGEQY
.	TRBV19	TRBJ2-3	ASSMEGGGDTQY
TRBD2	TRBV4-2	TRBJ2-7	ASSHGTSGRTNSYEQY
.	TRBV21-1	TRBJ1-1	ASSKEVIGEGAEAF
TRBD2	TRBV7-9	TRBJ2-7	ASSPGLAEFYEQY
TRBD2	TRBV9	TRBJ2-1	ASSPCPRGSVCNEQF
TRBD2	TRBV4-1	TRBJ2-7	ASSLGLAGGGSYEQY
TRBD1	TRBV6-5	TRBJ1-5	ASRTGENQPQH
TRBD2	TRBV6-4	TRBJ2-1	ASSDGSTSGSKNEQF
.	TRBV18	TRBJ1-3	ASSPTPSGYSGNTIY
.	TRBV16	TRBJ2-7	ASKRGNPYEQY
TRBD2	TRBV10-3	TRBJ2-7	AIRVGGAGGYEQY
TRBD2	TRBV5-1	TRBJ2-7	ASSIGLAGGTYEQY
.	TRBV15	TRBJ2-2	ATSRDYRGTLYTGELF
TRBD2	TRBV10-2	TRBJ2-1	ASRYSGRDNEQF
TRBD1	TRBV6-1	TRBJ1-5	ASSERQGDTLPPPFHLSNQPQH
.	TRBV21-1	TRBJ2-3	ASSTTYRALPPSLSTDTQY
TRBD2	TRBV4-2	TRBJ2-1	ASSQDRREDRLTDEQF
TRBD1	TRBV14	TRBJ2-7	ASSRSGQETYEQY
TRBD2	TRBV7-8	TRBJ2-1	ASRIKTSAYNEQF
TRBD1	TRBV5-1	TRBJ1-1	ASSLQDRVLSTEAF
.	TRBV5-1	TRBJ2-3	ASSLFQGWNTQY
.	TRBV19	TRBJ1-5	AARWGPGQPQH
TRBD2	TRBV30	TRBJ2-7	AWSRGSGEAGEQY
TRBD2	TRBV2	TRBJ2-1	ARAPLAGYNEQF
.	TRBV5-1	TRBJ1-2	ASSLEGRGANYGYT
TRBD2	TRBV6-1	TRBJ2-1	ASSGGEGPFSPNEQF
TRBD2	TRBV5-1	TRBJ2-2	ASSTTGTSGILNTGELF
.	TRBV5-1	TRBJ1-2	ASSPDRLYGYT
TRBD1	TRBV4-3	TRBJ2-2	ASSQRQGPGELF